The rows below give T cell receptor beta chains drawn from one sample of a study of identical twins. TCRdb fed the 5' RACE reads into MiXCR, producing one record per CDR3 protein. The sample lists about 200,000 distinct CDR3 sequences, approximately 7.1% seen once, with roughly 15% in the top ten. The sample was also linked to a second study, of T cells expressing NK-cell markers.

Sample: CD8+ T cells sorted from blood. Source of these receptors: a woman aged 18-29 years in good health. CDR3s include the opening cysteine and the closing phenylalanine or tryptophan. The D gene is left open where the match is weak. Expanded clones are given a class, and other clones once, few, many or no size at all.

-,TRBJ2-1,-,TRBV5-1,TGCGCCAGCACCCAGGGGGCTGCTAGCGGGAATGAGCAGTTCTTC,CASTQGAASGNEQFF
-,TRBJ1-1,few,TRBV5-5,TGTGCCAGCAGCTACACCGACACTGAAGCTTTCTTT,CASSYTDTEAFF
TRBD2,TRBJ2-2,-,TRBV4-3,TGCGCCAGCAGCCATCATCGGGACTACGCGAACACCGGGGAGCTGTTTTTT,CASSHHRDYANTGELFF
-,TRBJ1-5,-,TRBV29-1,TGCAGCGTTGAAGGGGACGACAATCAGCCCCAGCATTTT,CSVEGDDNQPQHF
TRBD2,TRBJ2-7,-,TRBV7-6,TGTGCCAGCAGCTTATTCGGGGAGGGATCCGAGCAGTACTTC,CASSLFGEGSEQYF
-,TRBJ1-1,-,TRBV6-5,TGTGCCAGCAGCGGTTACACTGAAGCTTTCTTT,CASSGYTEAFF
-,TRBJ2-1,few,TRBV9,TGTGCCAGCAGCGCCCCCGGGACACCTTACAATGAGCAGTTCTTC,CASSAPGTPYNEQFF
-,TRBJ2-7,few,TRBV3-1,TGTGCCAGCAGCCAAAGGGATTTCTACTACGAGCAGTACTTC,CASSQRDFYYEQYF
-,TRBJ1-1,-,TRBV12-3/TRBV12-4,TGTGCCAGCAGCCGACCGGCTTCTGAAGCTTTCTTT,CASSRPASEAFF
TRBD2,TRBJ2-7,-,TRBV6-1,TGTGCCAGCACCCCTGGACTAGCGGGGGACTACGAGCAGTACTTC,CASTPGLAGDYEQYF